This T cell receptor (beta chain) was recorded in a study of blood T cell repertoires in COVID-19. Study information: PBMCs, B-cell-depleted T cells, or T cells were the source of the cDNA or gDNA that made up the material.

Trimming took 8 bases from V and 2 from J, leaving 12 bases between them. Germline CDR1 WSHSY, CDR2 SAAADI. This CDR3 spans 13 amino acids. The data were produced by immunoSEQ multiplex PCR, yet TCRdb's version contains in-frame clones alone and is incomplete. The repertoire holds about 160,000 clones, with approximately 83% as singletons. Material for sequencing was peripheral blood. The V call is TRBV10-2, the J call TRBJ1-1; TRBD1 is a possible D gene (6 bases). The receptor's source is a woman older than 75 with active or convalescent COVID-19. CDR3 protein: CASSTGLNTEAFF. CDR3 DNA: TGCGCCAGCTCCACAGGGCTTAACACTGAAGCTTTCTTT.